These 20 T cell receptor beta chains were all obtained from the same sample, sequenced in a study of blood T cells in healthy people across ages. The second PCR ran roughly 6 to 11 cycles with a sample-barcoded 5' primer and J-beta primers. TCRdb re-called the 5' RACE reads through MiXCR, storing one row per CDR3 protein. The sample consists of 750,000 to 950,000 distinct CDR3 sequences, almost 30% of them appearing once. This same sample was also taken into another study, of T cells of mothers and their children.

The sequenced material came from blood. The receptors come from a woman in her 40s in good health.

This chain joins TRBV5-1 and TRBJ1-1, with D possibly matching TRBD1 (5 bases). Germline CDR1 reads SGHRS; CDR2 reads YFSETQ. This CDR3 is 13 amino acids long. V lost 4 bases to trimming and J lost 4 bases, with 11 bases between them. The CDR3 loop reads CASSQGGSTEAFF. The CDR3 DNA sequence: TGCGCCAGCAGCCAGGGCGGTTCCACTGAAGCTTTCTTT.

This clonotype was detected ten times or more. The chain recombines TRBV28 with TRBJ2-7, with 9 bases matching TRBD1. The CDR3 length is 19 residues. The V and J ends lost 5 bases and 0 bases, in that order; junction bases with no gene match: 17. Germline V gene lookup returns CDR1 MDHEN and CDR2 SYDVKM. The CDR3 DNA sequence: TGTGCCAGCAGTCCCGGACGTCCCGGGACAGGGTACAGCTCCTACGAGCAGTACTTC. Its protein product is CASSPGRPGTGYSSYEQYF.

This clonotype was observed a handful of times. The chain has TRBV28 and TRBJ1-1; the match to TRBD1 covers 7 bases. Germline V CDR1 and CDR2: MDHEN, SYDVKM. The CDR3 has 14 amino acids. The junction had 5 bases not matched to a gene; V was cut back by 2 bases and J by 5 bases. This CDR3 is CASSLTQGGTEAFF. In DNA, the CDR3 is TGTGCCAGCAGTTTAACCCAGGGGGGGACTGAAGCTTTCTTT.

Many counts were recorded for this clonotype. The chain carries TRBV28 and TRBJ2-7; a possible D gene is TRBD1 (5 bases). V lost 7 bases to trimming and J lost 2 bases, with 9 bases between them. This CDR3 has 12 amino acids. Germline CDR1 and CDR2: MDHEN and SYDVKM. CDR3 nucleotide sequence: TGTGCCAGCACCCCAGGGACCTACGAGCAGTACTTC. The encoded protein is CASTPGTYEQYF.

The gene calls are TRBV7-2 and TRBJ2-7; unclear D gene. The V gene's germline CDR1 is SGHTA and CDR2 FQGNSA. Deletions cut 4 bases from V and 3 bases from J, with 10 bases between. This CDR3 spans 13 amino acids. The CDR3 coding sequence is TGTGCCAGCAGCTCCGACAAGTACTACGAGCAGTACTTC. This sequence encodes CASSSDKYYEQYF.

This clonotype showed up many times. The rearrangement joins TRBV28 to TRBJ1-2; 7 nucleotides match TRBD1. The ends lost 5 bases at V and 3 bases at J; junction bases unmatched: 12. CDR3 length equals 16 residues. Per germline, CDR1 MDHEN and CDR2 SYDVKM. CDR3 nucleotides: TGTGCCAGCAGTATCGGACAGGAGCCGAGTGACTATGGCTACACCTTC. Amino acid sequence: CASSIGQEPSDYGYTF.

The genes are TRBV5-1 and TRBJ2-7; TRBD1 matches 9 bases. In germline, CDR1 is SGHRS, CDR2 YFSETQ. The CDR3 length is 14 residues. Germline trimming cut 4 bases from V and 5 bases from J; bases unmatched to any gene: 7. This chain's CDR3 is CASSTQGATDEQYF. The DNA of the CDR3 is TGCGCCAGCAGCACACAGGGGGCGACGGACGAGCAGTACTTC.

This chain joins TRBV12-3 or TRBV12-4 and TRBJ2-1; tentatively, D is TRBD2 (6 bases). V shed 6 bases and J shed 7 bases, with 16 bases lying between them. The CDR3 is made up of 14 amino acids. CDR3 region: CASSTEGIGNEQFF. CDR3 nucleotide sequence: TGTGCCAGCAGCACGGAGGGAATAGGGAATGAGCAGTTCTTC.

This clonotype was seen a handful of times. Possible read error: a much larger clone is one base away. The chain carries TRBV4-1 and TRBJ2-1; the D is unclear. Germline loops: CDR1 MGHRA, CDR2 YSYEKL. This CDR3 contains 14 residues. Trimming shortened V by 4 bases and J by 10 bases, and 17 bases separated the two germline ends. CDR3 nucleotides: TGCGCCAGCAGCCCAACCCAATTATTCCACGAGCAGTTCTTC. Encoded protein: CASSPTQLFHEQFF.

V and J are TRBV7-2 and TRBJ1-6, with 8 bases that match TRBD1. There are 17 residues in the CDR3. V was pared by 5 bases and J by 9 bases, with 15 bases of the junction left unmatched. Germline assignment: CDR1 SGHTA and CDR2 FQGNSA. The CDR3 is CASSPVAGGLLGSPLHF. In DNA form, the CDR3 reads TGTGCCAGCAGCCCCGTAGCAGGGGGCCTGCTGGGTTCACCCCTCCACTTT. The entire variable domain, with the rest obtained from reference TRBV7-2 and TRBJ1-6, is as follows: GAGVSQSPSNKVTEKGKDVELRCDPISGHTALYWYRQSLGQGLEFLIYFQGNSAPDKSGLPSDRFSAERTGGSVSTLTIQRTQQEDSAVYLCASSPVAGGLLGSPLHFGNGTRLTVT.

This chain links TRBV5-1 with TRBJ2-1; either TRBD1 or TRBD2 may fit D (5 bases each). The germline CDR1 and CDR2 sequences are SGHRS and YFSETQ. Trimming removed 7 bases from V and 8 bases from J, with 19 bases in between. The CDR3 spans 14 residues. The CDR3 DNA reads as TGCGCCAGCCGCCCGGGACCGATGGGGGATGAGCAGTTCTTC. This codes for CASRPGPMGDEQFF. The whole variable domain, filled in from reference TRBV5-1 and TRBJ2-1, reads KAGVTQTPRYLIKTRGQQVTLSCSPISGHRSVSWYQQTPGQGLQFLFEYFSETQRNKGNFPGRFSGRQFSNSRSEMNVSTLELGDSALYLCASRPGPMGDEQFFGPGTRLTVL.

This clonotype was observed at least ten times. The genes are TRBV20-1 and TRBJ2-1; 12 bases fit TRBD2. V dropped 6 bases and J dropped 10; count of bases not matched to a gene: 13. Germline CDR1 reads DFQATT; CDR2 reads SNEGSKA (reference sequence). This CDR3 comprises 15 residues. CDR3 in amino acids: CSARSLAGGDGEQFF. The DNA for the CDR3 is TGCAGTGCCAGATCACTAGCGGGGGGCGATGGCGAGCAGTTCTTC.

This clonotype was seen a single time. This may come from a read error, since a much larger clone is one base off. The rearrangement uses TRBV5-4 and TRBJ1-2, with TRBD1 matching over 9 bases. V lost 4 bases, J lost 4 bases, and 5 bases stayed unmatched. The CDR3 length is 14 residues. The germline CDR1 and CDR2 sequences are SGHNT and YYREEE (reference sequence). Here the CDR3 DNA reads TGTGCCAGCAGCCGGACAGGGGAAAGCTATGGCTACACCTTC. Amino acid sequence: CASSRTGESYGYTF.

This clonotype was counted only a few times. V usage is TRBV20-1 and J usage is TRBJ1-5; D not resolved. The CDR3 length is 14 residues. V lost 4 bases to trimming and J lost 3 bases, with 13 bases between them. The V gene's germline CDR1 is DFQATT and CDR2 SNEGSKA (reference sequence). CDR3: CSANSLSPNQPQHF. The CDR3 DNA is TGCAGTGCTAATTCTTTGTCGCCCAATCAGCCCCAGCATTTT.

This clonotype was observed many times. V usage is TRBV27 and J usage is TRBJ2-7; D is unresolved. The CDR3 contains 14 residues. The germline gives CDR1 MNHEY, CDR2 SMNVEV (reference sequence). Trimming removed 6 bases at V and 0 bases at J, with 12 bases between. CDR3 nucleotides: TGTGCCAGCAGGGTTACAGACATCTCCTACGAGCAGTACTTC. The encoded protein is CASRVTDISYEQYF.

This clonotype was seen only a few times. V is TRBV9 and J is TRBJ1-2; D remains unclear. Per the germline V gene, CDR1 is SGDLS and CDR2 is YYNGEE. V was cut by 2 bases and J by 0 bases, with 5 bases left in between. CDR3 length: 13 residues. The CDR3: CASSVETNYGYTF. The CDR3 nucleotides are TGTGCCAGCAGCGTCGAGACTAACTATGGCTACACCTTC.

The table lists this clonotype with many counts. The J gene is TRBJ2-3, the V gene TRBV7-3; D remains ambiguous. The CDR3 is made up of 13 amino acids. V lost 3 bases and J lost 4, with 8 bases in between. Per germline, CDR1 SGHTA and CDR2 FQGTGA. CDR3 sequence reads: CASSFQGADTQYF. The CDR3 region has the DNA TGTGCCAGCAGCTTTCAAGGAGCAGATACGCAGTATTTT.

This chain connects TRBV12-3 or TRBV12-4 to TRBJ2-1, with unresolved D. CDR3 length equals 14 residues. V was clipped by 2 bases and J by 10 bases, with 15 bases between them. This CDR3 reads CASSLTPPVLEQFF. CDR3 nucleotide sequence: TGTGCCAGCAGTTTAACCCCCCCAGTCTTAGAGCAGTTCTTC.

This clonotype was counted only a few times. The chain uses TRBV27 and TRBJ1-2; weak D call: TRBD1 (5 bases). Between the trimmed V and J ends, which lost 2 bases and 4 bases, there was a span of 14 bases. The CDR3 contains 15 residues. Per germline, CDR1 MNHEY and CDR2 SMNVEV (reference sequence). The CDR3 sequence: CASSLNGDVIYGYTF. Here the CDR3 DNA reads TGTGCCAGCAGTTTAAATGGGGACGTCATCTATGGCTACACCTTC.

This clonotype was seen a handful of times. The J gene is TRBJ2-4, the V gene TRBV6-4, with 9 nucleotides matching TRBD1. V lost 6 bases, J lost 13 bases, and 13 bases stayed unmatched. The CDR3 length is 14 residues. Germline V gene lookup returns CDR1 MRHNA and CDR2 SNTAGT. The CDR3: CASRQTGGRSEQYF. The CDR3 region has the DNA TGTGCCAGCAGGCAGACAGGGGGGCGAAGTGAGCAGTACTTC.